The clone carrying this TCR beta chain was seen at least ten times. Antigen: not known. The data stem from a study of T cells after yellow fever vaccination. General study points: Abundant clonotypes from the bulk population could contaminate FACS-sorted repertoires. CD4 and CD8 compartments shared a small share of clonotypes, likely from convergent recombination. Primary-vaccination clones mostly resurfaced post-booster (approximately 96% CD4, roughly 87% CD8).

For TCR, cDNA came from 5'RACE template switching, which added a universal primer site and UMIs. In TCRdb, the 5' RACE reads were re-called with MiXCR into one record per CDR3 protein. The sample includes 250,000 or so distinct CDR3 sequences, more than 3.5% seen only once; the top ten take 19%. This clonotype was sampled from a young man who received the YFV17D yellow fever vaccine. The sequenced sample was PBMCs, obtained 15 days after the yellow fever booster vaccination.

In nucleotides, the CDR3 is TGTGCCAGCAGCCAGCCCGGACAGTGGGATTCACCCCTCCACTTT. Its translation is CASSQPGQWDSPLHF. This chain links TRBV4-2 with TRBJ1-6, with D possibly TRBD1 on 6 matching bases. V gave up 3 bases and J gave up 8 bases, with 14 bases separating them. This CDR3 contains 15 residues. Per germline, CDR1 LGHNA and CDR2 YNFKEQ.